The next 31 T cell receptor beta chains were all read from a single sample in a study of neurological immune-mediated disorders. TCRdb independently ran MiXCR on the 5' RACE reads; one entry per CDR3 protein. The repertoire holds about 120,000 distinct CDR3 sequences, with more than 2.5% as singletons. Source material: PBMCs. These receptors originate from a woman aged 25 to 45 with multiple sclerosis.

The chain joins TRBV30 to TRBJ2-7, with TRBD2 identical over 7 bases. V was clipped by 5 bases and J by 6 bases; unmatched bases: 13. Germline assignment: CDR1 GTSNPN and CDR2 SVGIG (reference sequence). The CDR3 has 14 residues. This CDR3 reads CAWRVTSLFSEQYF. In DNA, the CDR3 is TGTGCCTGGCGCGTGACTAGCTTGTTCTCCGAGCAGTACTTC.

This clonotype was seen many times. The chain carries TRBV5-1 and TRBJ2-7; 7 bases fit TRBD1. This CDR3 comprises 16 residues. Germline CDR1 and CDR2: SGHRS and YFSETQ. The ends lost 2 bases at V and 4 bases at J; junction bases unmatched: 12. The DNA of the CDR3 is TGCGCCAGCAGCTTTCCCCCGGGACAGCTCTCGTACGAGCAGTACTTC. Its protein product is CASSFPPGQLSYEQYF.

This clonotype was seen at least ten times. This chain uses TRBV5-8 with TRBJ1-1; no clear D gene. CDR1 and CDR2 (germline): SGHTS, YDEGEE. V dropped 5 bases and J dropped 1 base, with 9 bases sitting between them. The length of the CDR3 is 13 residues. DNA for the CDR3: TGTGCCAGCAGTACGAGACCGAACACTGAAGCTTTCTTT. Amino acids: CASSTRPNTEAFF.

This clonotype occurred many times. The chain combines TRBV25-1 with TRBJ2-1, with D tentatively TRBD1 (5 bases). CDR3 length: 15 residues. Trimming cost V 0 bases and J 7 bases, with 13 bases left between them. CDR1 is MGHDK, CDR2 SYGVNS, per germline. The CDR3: CASSEYGASPNEQFF. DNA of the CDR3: TGTGCCAGCAGTGAATATGGGGCCAGTCCGAATGAGCAGTTCTTC.

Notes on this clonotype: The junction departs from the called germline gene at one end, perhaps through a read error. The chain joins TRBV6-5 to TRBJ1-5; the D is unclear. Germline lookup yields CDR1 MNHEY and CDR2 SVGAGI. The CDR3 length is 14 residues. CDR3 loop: CASSPSGSGKNQNF. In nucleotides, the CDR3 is TGTGCCAGCAGTCCATCAGGTTCGGGTAAGAACCAGAATTTT.

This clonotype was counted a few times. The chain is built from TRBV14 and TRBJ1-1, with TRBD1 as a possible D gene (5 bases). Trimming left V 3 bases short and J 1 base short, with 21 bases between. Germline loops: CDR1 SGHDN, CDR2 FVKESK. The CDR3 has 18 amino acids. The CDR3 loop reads CASSHAYRPRVPNTEAFF. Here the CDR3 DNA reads TGTGCCAGCAGCCATGCCTACAGGCCGCGGGTCCCGAACACTGAAGCTTTCTTT.

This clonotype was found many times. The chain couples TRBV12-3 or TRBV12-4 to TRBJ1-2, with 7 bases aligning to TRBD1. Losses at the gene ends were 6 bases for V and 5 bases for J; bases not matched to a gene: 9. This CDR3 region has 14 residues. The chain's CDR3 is CASSRIDREYGYTF. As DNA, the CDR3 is TGTGCCAGCAGCCGGATAGACAGGGAATATGGCTACACCTTC.

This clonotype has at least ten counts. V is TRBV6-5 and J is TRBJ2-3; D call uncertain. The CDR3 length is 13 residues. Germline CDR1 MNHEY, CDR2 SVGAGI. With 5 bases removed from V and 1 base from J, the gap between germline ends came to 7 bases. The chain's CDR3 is CASSKDGTDTQYF. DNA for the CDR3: TGTGCCAGCAGTAAAGACGGCACAGATACGCAGTATTTT.

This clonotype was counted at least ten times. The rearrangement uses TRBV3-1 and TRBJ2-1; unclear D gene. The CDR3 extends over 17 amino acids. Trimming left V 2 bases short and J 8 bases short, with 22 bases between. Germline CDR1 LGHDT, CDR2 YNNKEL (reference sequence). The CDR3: CASSQTPFGSLVDEQFF. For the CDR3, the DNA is TGTGCCAGCAGCCAAACCCCTTTCGGCTCCTTGGTGGATGAGCAGTTCTTC.

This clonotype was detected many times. The CDR3 nucleotides read TGTGCCAGCAGCTCCAGGGTATCTGGAAACACCATATATTTT. The encoded protein is CASSSRVSGNTIYF. V usage is TRBV7-2 and J usage is TRBJ1-3; a possible D gene is TRBD1 (5 bases). Germline V gene lookup returns CDR1 SGHTA and CDR2 FQGNSA. The length of the CDR3 is 14 residues. V was cut by 4 bases and J by 1 base, with 8 bases left in between.

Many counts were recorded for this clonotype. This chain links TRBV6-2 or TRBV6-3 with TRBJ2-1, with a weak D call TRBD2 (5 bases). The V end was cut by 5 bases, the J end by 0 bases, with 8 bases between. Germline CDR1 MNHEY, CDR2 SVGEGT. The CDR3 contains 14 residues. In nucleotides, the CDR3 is TGTGCCAGCAGTGTAGCGAGCTCCTACAATGAGCAGTTCTTC. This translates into CASSVASSYNEQFF.

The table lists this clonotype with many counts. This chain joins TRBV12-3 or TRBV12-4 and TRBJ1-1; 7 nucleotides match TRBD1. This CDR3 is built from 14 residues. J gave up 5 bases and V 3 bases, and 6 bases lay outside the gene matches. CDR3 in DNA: TGTGCCAGCAGTTTCGCAGGGGGTAGGACTGAAGCTTTCTTT. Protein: CASSFAGGRTEAFF.

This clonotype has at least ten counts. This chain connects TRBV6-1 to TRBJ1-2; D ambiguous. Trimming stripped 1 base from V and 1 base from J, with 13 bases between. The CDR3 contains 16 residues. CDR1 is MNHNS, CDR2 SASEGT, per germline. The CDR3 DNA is TGTGCCAGCAGTGAAGGCGGAGGGCACCGTAACTATGGCTACACCTTC. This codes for CASSEGGGHRNYGYTF.

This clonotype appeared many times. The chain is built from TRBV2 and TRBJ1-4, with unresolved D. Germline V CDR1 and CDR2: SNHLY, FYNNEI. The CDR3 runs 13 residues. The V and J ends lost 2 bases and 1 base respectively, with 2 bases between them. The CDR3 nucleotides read TGTGCCAGCAGTGAAATAACTAATGAAAAACTGTTTTTT. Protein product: CASSEITNEKLFF.

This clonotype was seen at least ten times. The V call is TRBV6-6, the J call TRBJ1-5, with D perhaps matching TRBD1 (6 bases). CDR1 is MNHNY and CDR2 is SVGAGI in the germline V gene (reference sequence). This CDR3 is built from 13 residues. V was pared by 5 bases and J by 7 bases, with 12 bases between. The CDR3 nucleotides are TGTGCCAGCAGTACCGGACAGCTCCAGCCCCAGCATTTT. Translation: CASSTGQLQPQHF.

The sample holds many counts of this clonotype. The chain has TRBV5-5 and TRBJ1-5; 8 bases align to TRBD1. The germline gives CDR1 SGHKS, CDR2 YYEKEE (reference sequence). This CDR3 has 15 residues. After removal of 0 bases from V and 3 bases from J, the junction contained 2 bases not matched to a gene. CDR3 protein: CASSLGDRSNQPQHF. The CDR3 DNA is TGTGCCAGCAGCTTGGGGGACAGGTCCAATCAGCCCCAGCATTTT. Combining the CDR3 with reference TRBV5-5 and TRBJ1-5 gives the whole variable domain DAGVTQSPTHLIKTRGQQVTLRCSPISGHKSVSWYQQVLGQGPQFIFQYYEKEERGRGNFPDRFSARQFPNYSSELNVNALLLGDSALYLCASSLGDRSNQPQHFGDGTRLSIL.

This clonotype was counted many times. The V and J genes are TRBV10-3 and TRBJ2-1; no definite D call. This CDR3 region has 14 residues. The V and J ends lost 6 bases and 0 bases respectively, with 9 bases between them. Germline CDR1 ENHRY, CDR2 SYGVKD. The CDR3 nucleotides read TGTGCCATCAGAGATTATAACTCCTACAATGAGCAGTTCTTC. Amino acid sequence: CAIRDYNSYNEQFF.

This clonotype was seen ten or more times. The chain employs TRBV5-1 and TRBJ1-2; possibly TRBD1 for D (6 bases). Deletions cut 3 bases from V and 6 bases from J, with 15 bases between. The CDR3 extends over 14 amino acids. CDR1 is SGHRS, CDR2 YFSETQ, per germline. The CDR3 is CASSSDSIQDGYTF. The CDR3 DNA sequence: TGCGCCAGCAGCTCGGACAGTATCCAGGATGGCTACACCTTC.

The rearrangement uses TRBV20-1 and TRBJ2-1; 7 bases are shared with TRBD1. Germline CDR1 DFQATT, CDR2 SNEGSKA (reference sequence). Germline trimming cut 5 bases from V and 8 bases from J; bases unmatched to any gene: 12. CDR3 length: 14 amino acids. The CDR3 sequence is CSAGRDSLQDEQFF. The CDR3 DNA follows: TGCAGTGCTGGCAGGGACAGCCTACAAGATGAGCAGTTCTTC.

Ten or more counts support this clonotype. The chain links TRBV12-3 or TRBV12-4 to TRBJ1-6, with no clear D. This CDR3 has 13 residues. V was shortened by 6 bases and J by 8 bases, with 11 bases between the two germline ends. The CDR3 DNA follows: TGTGCCAGCAGCCTTGGACCACATTCACCCCTCCACTTT. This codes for CASSLGPHSPLHF.

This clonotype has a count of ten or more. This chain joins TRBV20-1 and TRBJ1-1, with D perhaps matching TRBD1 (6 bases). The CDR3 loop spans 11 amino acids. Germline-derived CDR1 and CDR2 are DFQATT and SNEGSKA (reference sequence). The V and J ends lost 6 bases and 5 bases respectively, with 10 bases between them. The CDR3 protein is CSARGGTEAFF. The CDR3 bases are TGCAGTGCCCGAGGGGGAACTGAAGCTTTCTTT.

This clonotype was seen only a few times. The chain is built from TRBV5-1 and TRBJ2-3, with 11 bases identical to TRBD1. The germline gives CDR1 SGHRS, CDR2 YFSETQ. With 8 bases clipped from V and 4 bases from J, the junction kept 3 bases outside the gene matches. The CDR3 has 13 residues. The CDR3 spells CARPGQGADTQYF. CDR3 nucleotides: TGCGCCAGGCCGGGACAGGGGGCAGATACGCAGTATTTT. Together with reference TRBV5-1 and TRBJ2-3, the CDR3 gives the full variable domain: KAGVTQTPRYLIKTRGQQVTLSCSPISGHRSVSWYQQTPGQGLQFLFEYFSETQRNKGNFPGRFSGRQFSNSRSEMNVSTLELGDSALYLCARPGQGADTQYFGPGTRLTVL.

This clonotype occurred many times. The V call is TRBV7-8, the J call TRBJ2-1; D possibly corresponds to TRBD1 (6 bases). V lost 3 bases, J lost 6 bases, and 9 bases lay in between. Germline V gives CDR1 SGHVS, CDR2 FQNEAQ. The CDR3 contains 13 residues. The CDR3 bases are TGTGCCAGCAGCTTTAGCAGGGGCAATGAGCAGTTCTTC. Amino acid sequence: CASSFSRGNEQFF.

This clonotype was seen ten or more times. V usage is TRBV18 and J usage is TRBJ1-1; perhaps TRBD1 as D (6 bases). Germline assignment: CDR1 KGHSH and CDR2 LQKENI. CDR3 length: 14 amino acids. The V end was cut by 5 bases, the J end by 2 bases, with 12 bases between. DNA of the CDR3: TGTGCCAGCTCAGGTTTCAGGGGAAACACTGAAGCTTTCTTT. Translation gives CASSGFRGNTEAFF.

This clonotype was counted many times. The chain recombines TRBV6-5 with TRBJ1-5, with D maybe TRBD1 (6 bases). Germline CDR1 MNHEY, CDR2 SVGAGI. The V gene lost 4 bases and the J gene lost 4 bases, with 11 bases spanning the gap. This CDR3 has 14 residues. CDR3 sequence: CASSSGTSNQPQHF. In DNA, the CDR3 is TGTGCCAGCAGTTCCGGGACATCGAATCAGCCCCAGCATTTT.

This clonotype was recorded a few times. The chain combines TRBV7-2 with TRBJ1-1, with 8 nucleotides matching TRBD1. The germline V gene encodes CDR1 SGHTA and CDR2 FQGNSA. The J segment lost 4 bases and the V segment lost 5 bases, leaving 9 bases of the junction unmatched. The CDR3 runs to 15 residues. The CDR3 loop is CASSRIRTGGTEAFF. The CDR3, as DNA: TGTGCCAGCAGCAGGATTCGAACAGGGGGCACTGAAGCTTTCTTT.

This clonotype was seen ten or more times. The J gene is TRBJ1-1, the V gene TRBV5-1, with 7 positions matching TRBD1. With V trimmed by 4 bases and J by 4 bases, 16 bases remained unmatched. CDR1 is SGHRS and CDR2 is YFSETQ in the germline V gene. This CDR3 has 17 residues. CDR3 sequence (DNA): TGCGCCAGCAGCGGTTTTCGGGCAGGGGGTAAGGGCACTGAAGCTTTCTTT. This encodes CASSGFRAGGKGTEAFF.

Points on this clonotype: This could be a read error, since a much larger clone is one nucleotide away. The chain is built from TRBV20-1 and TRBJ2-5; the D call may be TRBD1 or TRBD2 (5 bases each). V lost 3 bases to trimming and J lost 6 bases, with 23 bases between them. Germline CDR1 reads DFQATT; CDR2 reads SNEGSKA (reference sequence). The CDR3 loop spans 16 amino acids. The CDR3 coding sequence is TGCAGTGCTAGGGGGGACCATTACCCCATGGAGAAGACCCAGTACTTC. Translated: CSARGDHYPMEKTQYF.

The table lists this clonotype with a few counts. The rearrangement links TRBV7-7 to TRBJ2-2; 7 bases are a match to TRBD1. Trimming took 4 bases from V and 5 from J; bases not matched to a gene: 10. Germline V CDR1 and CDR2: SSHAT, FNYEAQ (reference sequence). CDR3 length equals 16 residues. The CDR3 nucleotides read TGTGCCAGCAGCTCAACCCCGACAGGGAAGACCGGGGAGCTGTTTTTT. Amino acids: CASSSTPTGKTGELFF.

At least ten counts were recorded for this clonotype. Written as DNA, the CDR3 is TGTGCCAGCAGCCGAGGGGACAGGCGGTACCAAGAGACCCAGTACTTC. Its translation: CASSRGDRRYQETQYF. The chain couples TRBV7-9 to TRBJ2-5, with 8 bases matching TRBD1. Germline lookup yields CDR1 SEHNR and CDR2 FQNEAQ (reference sequence). CDR3 length: 16 amino acids. The J segment lost 0 bases and the V segment lost 5 bases, leaving 8 bases of the junction unmatched.

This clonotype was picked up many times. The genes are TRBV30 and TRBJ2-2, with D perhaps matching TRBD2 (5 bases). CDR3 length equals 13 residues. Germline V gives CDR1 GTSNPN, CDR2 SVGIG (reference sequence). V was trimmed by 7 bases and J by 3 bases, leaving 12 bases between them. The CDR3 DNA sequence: TGTGCCTTCGGGGATGGCTACACCGGGGAGCTGTTTTTT. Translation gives CAFGDGYTGELFF.